One and the same sample provided the 28 T cell receptor beta chains below, sequenced in a study of blood T cell repertoires in COVID-19. The table came from immunoSEQ multiplex PCR; TCRdb's copy has only in-frame clones and leaves some out. The sample carries 80,000 to 95,000 clones, about 84% recorded once. The material sequenced was peripheral blood. These receptor sequences come from an elderly man with active or convalescent COVID-19.

This clone was picked up a small number of times. The chain employs TRBV2 and TRBJ1-6, with 9 bases matching TRBD1. Germline V gene sequence: CDR1 SNHLY, CDR2 FYNNEI. There are 16 residues in the CDR3. V lost 7 bases to trimming and J lost 4 bases; unmatched junction nucleotides: 8. For the CDR3, the DNA is TGTGCCAGCATTAAGGACAGGGGCGTTTATAATTCACCCCTCCACTTT. This codes for CASIKDRGVYNSPLHF.

In its sample, this clone was seen a few times. The chain joins TRBV5-1 to TRBJ1-3; the match to TRBD1 covers 7 bases. The trim removed 4 bases at V and 0 bases at J, leaving 16 bases unmatched. CDR1 is SGHRS, CDR2 YFSETQ, per germline. This CDR3 spans 19 amino acids. The CDR3 nucleotides read TGCGCCAGCAGCCGGACCGGGACAGAGCTCCGGAGCTCTGGAAACACCATATATTTT. Its protein is CASSRTGTELRSSGNTIYF. Full variable domain (rest looked up from reference TRBV5-1 and TRBJ1-3): KAGVTQTPRYLIKTRGQQVTLSCSPISGHRSVSWYQQTPGQGLQFLFEYFSETQRNKGNFPGRFSGRQFSNSRSEMNVSTLELGDSALYLCASSRTGTELRSSGNTIYFGEGSWLTVV.

J is TRBJ2-5 and V is TRBV6-1; 8 bases are shared with TRBD1. The CDR3 is 14 amino acids. Germline V gene data show CDR1 as MNHNS and CDR2 as SASEGT. The ends lost 10 bases at V and 5 bases at J; junction bases unmatched: 12. The CDR3 spells CATRPDRGIETQYF. The CDR3 nucleotides are TGTGCCACCCGGCCCGACAGGGGAATCGAGACCCAGTACTTC.

V gene TRBV9 combines with J gene TRBJ2-1; 12 positions match TRBD1. CDR1 is SGDLS and CDR2 is YYNGEE in the germline V gene. Trimming cost V 1 base and J 6 bases; bases outside gene matches: 8. The length of the CDR3 is 17 residues. Written as DNA, the CDR3 is TGTGCCAGCAGCGTATCGACCCGGGACAGGGGGCCCAATGAGCAGTTCTTC. It specifies CASSVSTRDRGPNEQFF.

This clone has more than one count but fewer than ten. The V call is TRBV5-1, the J call TRBJ1-1; TRBD1 might be the D (5 bases). Germline V gene data show CDR1 as SGHRS and CDR2 as YFSETQ. Deletions cut 4 bases from V and 5 bases from J, with 15 bases between. The CDR3 covers 14 residues. CDR3 sequence reads: CASSTVPGGTEAFF. In DNA form, the CDR3 reads TGCGCCAGCAGCACCGTCCCGGGGGGTACTGAAGCTTTCTTT.

This clone was seen a few times. The gene calls are TRBV5-1 and TRBJ1-1; TRBD1 aligns across 8 bases. Per the germline V gene, CDR1 is SGHRS and CDR2 is YFSETQ. The CDR3 totals 15 residues. V lost 0 bases and J lost 1; bases outside the gene matches: 2. The CDR3 region is CASSLGGQENTEAFF. CDR3 sequence (DNA): TGCGCCAGCAGCTTGGGGGGACAGGAGAACACTGAAGCTTTCTTT.

V is TRBV15 and J is TRBJ1-2; 9 bases align to TRBD1. The CDR3 runs 16 residues. J gave up 4 bases and V 0 bases, and 6 bases lay outside the gene matches. The germline gives CDR1 LNHNV, CDR2 YYDKDF (reference sequence). CDR3: CATSRDLGQGSYGYTF. CDR3 DNA sequence: TGTGCCACCAGCAGAGATTTAGGACAGGGGTCCTATGGCTACACCTTC. Combining the CDR3 with reference TRBV15 and TRBJ1-2 gives the whole variable domain DAMVIQNPRYQVTQFGKPVTLSCSQTLNHNVMYWYQQKSSQAPKLLFHYYDKDFNNEADTPDNFQSRRPNTSFCFLDIRSPGLGDTAMYLCATSRDLGQGSYGYTFGSGTRLTVV.

V and J are TRBV25-1 and TRBJ2-7, with TRBD1 matching over 9 bases. The ends lost 6 bases at V and 3 bases at J; junction bases unmatched: 3. Germline CDR1 is MGHDK and CDR2 is SYGVNS. The CDR3 has 13 residues. The chain's CDR3 is CASRPGQGYEQYF. CDR3 in DNA: TGTGCCAGCAGGCCGGGACAGGGCTACGAGCAGTACTTC.

This rearrangement joins TRBV6-2 or TRBV6-3 to TRBJ2-7; 10 nucleotides match TRBD1. The germline V gene encodes CDR1 MNHEY and CDR2 SVGEGT. V trimming: 5 bases; J trimming: 0 bases; junction bases outside the gene matches: 7. The CDR3 loop spans 16 amino acids. The CDR3 coding sequence is TGTGCCAGCAGTCCGAGGACAGGGGGTTTCTCCTACGAGCAGTACTTC. It specifies CASSPRTGGFSYEQYF.

This clone came up many times. This chain links TRBV18 with TRBJ2-4; possible D gene TRBD2, 5 bases. Germline V gene lookup returns CDR1 KGHSH and CDR2 LQKENI. Trimming took off 2 bases at V and 0 bases at J, with 14 bases between the two ends. CDR3 size: 17 residues. The CDR3 DNA reads as TGTGCCAGCTCACCATGGGGAGTGGATATAGCCAAAAACATTCAGTACTTC. Translated: CASSPWGVDIAKNIQYF.

The rearrangement links TRBV5-1 to TRBJ1-2; D gene unclear. CDR3 length: 14 amino acids. CDR1 and CDR2 (germline): SGHRS, YFSETQ. V dropped 2 bases and J dropped 0 bases, with 8 bases sitting between them. Written as DNA, the CDR3 is TGCGCCAGCAGCTTACAGACGACTAACTATGGCTACACCTTC. Translating it yields CASSLQTTNYGYTF.

The CDR3 is CASSQDSSSGGAYEQYF. In nucleotides, the CDR3 is TGCGCCAGCAGCCAAGATTCCTCAAGCGGGGGAGCCTACGAGCAGTACTTC. The chain recombines TRBV4-3 with TRBJ2-7; 8 bases agree with TRBD2. V dropped 0 bases and J dropped 2; count of bases not matched to a gene: 9. Germline V CDR1 and CDR2: LGHNA, YSLEER. The CDR3 has 17 amino acids.

V gene TRBV10-2 combines with J gene TRBJ1-4, with 8 bases that match TRBD1. CDR1 and CDR2 (germline): WSHSY, SAAADI. The CDR3 consists of 17 residues. Losses at the gene ends were 6 bases for V and 0 bases for J; bases not matched to a gene: 9. For the CDR3, the DNA is TGCGCCAGCAGGGGGACAGGCCAGGCCGCAACTAATGAAAAACTGTTTTTT. This sequence encodes CASRGTGQAATNEKLFF.

The CDR3 spells CASSLDSLRGKLFF. CDR3 nucleotides: TGTGCCAGCAGCTTGGACAGCCTAAGGGGAAAACTGTTTTTT. This chain links TRBV5-5 with TRBJ1-4, with D tentatively TRBD1 (5 bases). CDR1 and CDR2 (germline): SGHKS, YYEKEE (reference sequence). This CDR3 contains 14 residues. V was clipped by 0 bases and J by 10 bases, with 13 bases between them.

The V gene is TRBV7-2, the J gene TRBJ2-3, with 9 nucleotides matching TRBD2. The germline gives CDR1 SGHTA, CDR2 FQGNSA. V was pared by 5 bases and J by 10 bases, with 13 bases of the junction left unmatched. This CDR3 spans 15 amino acids. This CDR3 is CASSQGAGGPSAQYF. The CDR3 nucleotides read TGTGCCAGCAGCCAGGGTGCGGGGGGGCCGTCGGCGCAGTATTTT. The whole variable domain, remainder taken from reference TRBV7-2 and TRBJ2-3, is GAGVSQSPSNKVTEKGKDVELRCDPISGHTALYWYRQSLGQGLEFLIYFQGNSAPDKSGLPSDRFSAERTGGSVSTLTIQRTQQEDSAVYLCASSQGAGGPSAQYFGPGTRLTVL.

J is TRBJ1-6 and V is TRBV19; 9 positions agree with TRBD1. Unmatched junction bases numbered 13, after V lost 5 bases and J lost 14 bases. This CDR3 comprises 15 residues. The germline CDR1 and CDR2 sequences are LNHDA and SQIVND (reference sequence). Written as DNA, the CDR3 is TGTGCCAGTAGTGGCACAGGGGGCGCGGTAGGGGCCCTCCACTTT. It yields the protein CASSGTGGAVGALHF.

This chain connects TRBV27 to TRBJ1-6; a possible D gene is TRBD1 (5 bases). V lost 6 bases and J lost 2, with 11 bases in between. The germline gives CDR1 MNHEY, CDR2 SMNVEV (reference sequence). This CDR3 spans 15 amino acids. The CDR3 coding sequence is TGTGCCAGCAGACCCTCGACAGCCTATAATTCACCCCTCCACTTT. Its protein is CASRPSTAYNSPLHF.

The rearrangement links TRBV6-1 to TRBJ2-7; 7 bases fit TRBD2. Germline-derived CDR1 and CDR2 are MNHNS and SASEGT. With V trimmed by 2 bases and J by 1 base, 2 bases remained unmatched. There are 14 residues in the CDR3. The CDR3 spells CASSESGGSYEQYF. The CDR3, as DNA: TGTGCCAGCAGTGAATCGGGGGGATCCTACGAGCAGTACTTC.

The rearrangement uses TRBV20-1 and TRBJ2-5; the D is unclear. The CDR3 spans 11 residues. CDR1 is DFQATT and CDR2 is SNEGSKA in the germline V gene (reference sequence). The V end was cut by 1 base, the J end by 5 bases, with 5 bases between. The CDR3 DNA reads TGCAGTGCTAGAGTGGGCGAGACCCAGTACTTC. It encodes CSARVGETQYF.

This chain links TRBV5-4 with TRBJ2-7; 10 bases are a match to TRBD2. The CDR3 runs 15 residues. Trimming cost V 5 bases and J 1 base; bases outside gene matches: 6. Germline V CDR1 and CDR2: SGHNT, YYREEE (reference sequence). CDR3 sequence: CASSPSGGLSYEQYF. The CDR3 coding sequence is TGTGCCAGCAGTCCTAGCGGGGGCCTTTCCTACGAGCAGTACTTC.

J is TRBJ2-3 and V is TRBV30; 10 bases are a match to TRBD2. V dropped 2 bases and J dropped 0; count of bases not matched to a gene: 8. CDR1 is GTSNPN, CDR2 SVGIG, per germline (reference sequence). The CDR3 runs to 17 residues. The CDR3: CAWSMRLAGVSTDTQYF. CDR3 DNA sequence: TGTGCCTGGAGTATGCGGCTAGCGGGGGTTAGCACAGATACGCAGTATTTT.

The chain is built from TRBV4-1 and TRBJ2-2; 10 bases are shared with TRBD1. Per the germline V gene, CDR1 is MGHRA and CDR2 is YSYEKL. Germline trimming cut 0 bases from V and 6 bases from J; bases unmatched to any gene: 4. CDR3 length: 16 residues. The CDR3: CASSQDGTGESGELFF. The CDR3 DNA reads TGCGCCAGCAGCCAAGACGGGACAGGGGAATCCGGGGAGCTGTTTTTT.

The chain has TRBV6-5 and TRBJ1-1; tentative D call: TRBD1 (5 bases). This CDR3 spans 15 amino acids. Germline V gives CDR1 MNHEY, CDR2 SVGAGI. V was trimmed by 5 bases and J by 5 bases, leaving 18 bases between them. CDR3 residues: CASSPPGQGNTEAFF. DNA for the CDR3: TGTGCCAGCAGTCCCCCCGGGCAGGGCAATACTGAAGCTTTCTTT.

The rearrangement links TRBV4-1 to TRBJ1-2; D may be TRBD1 (6 bases). Germline V gives CDR1 MGHRA, CDR2 YSYEKL. The length of the CDR3 is 14 residues. The V end lost 1 base, the J end lost 3 bases, and 9 bases lay between the germline ends. CDR3 residues: CASSQGDTDYGYTF. The CDR3 nucleotides read TGCGCCAGCAGCCAAGGGGACACTGACTATGGCTACACCTTC.

The chain combines TRBV18 with TRBJ2-3; 9 bases align to TRBD2. The CDR3 is 15 residues long. CDR1 is KGHSH, CDR2 LQKENI, per germline. After removal of 2 bases from V and 6 bases from J, the junction contained 6 bases not matched to a gene. CDR3 nucleotides: TGTGCCAGCTCACCAAGGCGGGGGGGCCCCGATACGCAGTATTTT. Protein sequence: CASSPRRGGPDTQYF. Looking up the rest from reference TRBV18 and TRBJ2-3 gives the full variable domain: NAGVMQNPRHLVRRRGQEARLRCSPMKGHSHVYWYRQLPEEGLKFMVYLQKENIIDESGMPKERFSAEFPKEGPSILRIQQVVRGDSAAYFCASSPRRGGPDTQYFGPGTRLTVL.

This chain uses TRBV2 with TRBJ1-4, with D hard to call. The V gene's germline CDR1 is SNHLY and CDR2 FYNNEI. Trimming removed 7 bases from V and 8 bases from J, with 17 bases in between. The CDR3 runs to 14 residues. For the CDR3, the DNA is TGTGCCAGCATGGGCCCGGCCCCATACGAAAAACTGTTTTTT. Translation gives CASMGPAPYEKLFF.

The genes are TRBV24-1 and TRBJ2-3; TRBD2 might be the D (5 bases). V was trimmed by 4 bases and J by 2 bases, leaving 9 bases between them. Looked up from germline, CDR1 is KGHDR and CDR2 is SFDVKD. The CDR3 is made up of 14 amino acids. The CDR3, as DNA: TGTGCCACCAGTGACGTCCGGGACACAGATACGCAGTATTTT. Translating it yields CATSDVRDTDTQYF.

The genes are TRBV5-4 and TRBJ2-1; 13 positions match TRBD2. The CDR3 runs 15 residues. Unmatched junction bases numbered 12, after V lost 6 bases and J lost 12 bases. Germline V gene lookup returns CDR1 SGHNT and CDR2 YYREEE (reference sequence). The CDR3 DNA sequence: TGTGCCAGCACCCCGGGGAGGACTAGCGGGGGTTGGCAGTTCTTC. It specifies CASTPGRTSGGWQFF. The full variable domain, with the rest looked up from reference TRBV5-4 and TRBJ2-1, is ETGVTQSPTHLIKTRGQQVTLRCSSQSGHNTVSWYQQALGQGPQFIFQYYREEENGRGNFPPRFSGLQFPNYSSELNVNALELDDSALYLCASTPGRTSGGWQFFGPGTRLTVL.